A single TCR beta chain is shown here with its context. The target of this receptor is not known. Nothing much larger sits one base from this clone, and base qualities are not available. The CDR3 numbers 17 residues from cysteine through phenylalanine. The only DNA kept is the CDR3, 51 bases in frame from the first base. Relative to germline, V is missing 3 bases and J is missing 2 bases, with 5 bases of the junction outside any gene match. From the germline V gene, CDR1 is SGHRS and CDR2 is YFSETQ. The library was obtained by the immunoSEQ multiplex PCR assay. This immuneACCESS table, as held by TCRdb, lists in-frame sequences with V and J called but not all clones. Of the missing ones, under half trace to an unresolved V gene in checked studies; the others have no known cause. The sample records about 84,000 clones, 93% of which are singletons. The ten biggest clones cover 0.2% to 0.25% of the sample.

These data are taken from a study of technical replicates of blood from a few donors listed by TCRdb under 2017. Material for sequencing was T cells isolated from PBMCs. The sequence is built from TRBV5-1 and TRBJ2-1; TRBD2 agrees with 13 junctional bases. This clonotype was sampled from a human donor in good health. The CDR3 is CASSYTSGRATYNEQFF. The DNA reads TGCGCCAGCAGCTACACTAGCGGGAGGGCTACCTACAATGAGCAGTTCTTC.